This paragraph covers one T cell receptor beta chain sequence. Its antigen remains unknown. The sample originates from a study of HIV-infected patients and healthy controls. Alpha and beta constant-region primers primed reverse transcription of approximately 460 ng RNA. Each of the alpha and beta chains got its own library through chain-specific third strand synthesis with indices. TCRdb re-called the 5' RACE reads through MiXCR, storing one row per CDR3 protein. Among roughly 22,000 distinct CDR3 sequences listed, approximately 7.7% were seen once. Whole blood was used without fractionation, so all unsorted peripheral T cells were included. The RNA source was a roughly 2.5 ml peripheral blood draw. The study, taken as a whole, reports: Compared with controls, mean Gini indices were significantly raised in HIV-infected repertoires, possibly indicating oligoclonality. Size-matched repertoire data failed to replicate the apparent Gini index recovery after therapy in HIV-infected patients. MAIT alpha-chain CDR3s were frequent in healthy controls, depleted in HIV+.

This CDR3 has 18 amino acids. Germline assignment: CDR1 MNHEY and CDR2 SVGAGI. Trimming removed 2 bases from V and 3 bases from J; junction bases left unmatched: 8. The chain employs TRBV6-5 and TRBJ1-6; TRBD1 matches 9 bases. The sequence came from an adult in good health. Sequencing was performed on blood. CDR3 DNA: TGTGCCAGCAGTTACCGTATGACAGGGGGAGGCTATAATTCACCCCTCCACTTT. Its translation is CASSYRMTGGGYNSPLHF.